This T cell receptor (beta chain) was sequenced in a study of cytomegalovirus exposure and HLA in healthy donors. Turning to the study itself: Per a later analysis, the roughly 670 first-cohort and under 150 validation repertoires shared one platform.

Clones were sequenced by immunoSEQ multiplex PCR, and TCRdb holds only the in-frame ones, with some missing. In the table there are a few hundred thousand clones, under 95% of which are singletons. This CDR3 comprises 15 residues. V gave up 1 base and J gave up 2 bases, with 8 bases separating them. The V gene's germline CDR1 is LNHDA and CDR2 SQIVND (reference sequence). Details on this clone: The antigen is unknown.

Whole-study results and caveats: The classifier was said to identify cytomegalovirus status with high specificity and sensitivity. According to a subsequent analysis, TCR clusters identified in the first cohort showed a tendency to co-occur across the approximately 130 validation repertoires.

This sequence joins TRBV19 and TRBJ2-2; D call uncertain. Material for sequencing was PBMCs. This TCR was sampled from a woman aged 18-35 years in good health and CMV-seronegative. The CDR3 spells CASSIGLRNTGELFF. CDR3 nucleotide sequence: TGTGCCAGTAGTATAGGGCTCAGAAACACCGGGGAGCTGTTTTTT.